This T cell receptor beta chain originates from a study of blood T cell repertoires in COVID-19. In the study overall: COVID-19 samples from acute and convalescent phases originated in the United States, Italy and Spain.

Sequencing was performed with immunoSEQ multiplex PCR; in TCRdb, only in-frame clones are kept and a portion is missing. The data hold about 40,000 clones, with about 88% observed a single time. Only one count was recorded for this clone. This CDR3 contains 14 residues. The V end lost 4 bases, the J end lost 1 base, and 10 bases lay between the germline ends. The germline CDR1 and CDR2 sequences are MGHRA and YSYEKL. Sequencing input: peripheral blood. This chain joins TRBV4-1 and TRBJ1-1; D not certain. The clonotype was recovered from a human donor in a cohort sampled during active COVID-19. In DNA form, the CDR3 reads TGCGCCAGCAGCCCGCGGGGAGAGAACACTGAAGCTTTCTTT. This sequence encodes CASSPRGENTEAFF.